The 25 T cell receptor delta chains presented below share a single source sample, sequenced in a study of gammadelta T cells in human blood (dated by TCRdb to 2018 to 2020). The receptor library was made with RT-PCR. The sequencer listed for this sample is Illumina MiSeq. Clone calls in TCRdb were regenerated from the public reads with CATT, after which identical DNA sequences shared one row. The sample yields about 320 delta-chain clones; approximately 11% were counted once. The ten biggest clones cover roughly 28% of the sample. The sequenced sample was non-Vgamma9Vdelta2 gamma-delta T cells from infant blood. The receptors were sampled from a human donor.

A few counts support this clone. This chain uses TRDV1 with TRDJ1; 10 bases align to TRDD3. Per the germline V gene, CDR1 is TSWWSYY and CDR2 is QGS. V shed 2 bases, J shed 1 base, and the junction held 7 bases outside the gene matches. This CDR3 contains 17 residues. This CDR3 reads CALGEGVLGDFTDKLIF. The CDR3 coding sequence is TGTGCTCTTGGGGAAGGCGTACTGGGGGATTTCACCGATAAACTCATCTTT.

A remark on this clone: A much larger clone differs by one base, so this may be a read error. The chain employs TRDV2 and TRDJ3; possible D gene TRDD3, 6 bases. The V end lost 1 base, the J end lost 0 bases, and 21 bases lay between the germline ends. The V gene's germline CDR1 is GEAIGNYY and CDR2 EKD. This CDR3 region has 21 residues. In DNA, the CDR3 is TGTGCCTGTGACACGTCTGCCCGGGGGGACACCCTCTCCTGGGACACCCGACAGATGTTTTTC. Its protein is CACDTSARGDTLSWDTRQMFF.

This clone is labeled large. This chain connects TRAV38-2/DV8 to TRDJ1; D is uncertain. Here the J gene was assigned by germline matching of the DNA, as TCRdb has none. Germline V gene sequence: CDR1 TSESDYY, CDR2 QEAYKQQN. The CDR3 sequence is 23 residues long. Trimming took 0 bases from V and 3 from J, leaving 36 bases between them. CDR3 amino acids: CAYRSASISPERAITDHADKLIF. CDR3 in DNA: TGTGCTTATAGGAGCGCGTCAATCTCCCCCGAACGGGCTATTACGGACCACGCCGATAAACTCATCTTT.

This clone was counted between two and nine times. Possible read error: a much larger clone is one base away. V and J are TRDV1 and TRDJ1; TRDD3 agrees at 9 bases. There are 19 residues in the CDR3. Germline V gene sequence: CDR1 TSWWSYY, CDR2 QGS. Trimming cost V 5 bases and J 3 bases; bases outside gene matches: 19. The CDR3, as DNA: TGTGCTCTTGGGCCTTACTACGTACTGGGGGACCCGAGGGCCGATAAACTCATCTTT. As protein: CALGPYYVLGDPRADKLIF.

This clone is large in the sample. The J gene is TRDJ1, the V gene TRDV3, with D possibly matching TRDD2 (6 bases). Germline CDR1 is TVYSNPD and CDR2 is GDNSRS (reference sequence). Trimming left V 0 bases short and J 0 bases short, with 17 bases between. This CDR3 spans 16 amino acids. This CDR3 is CAFRSYVKIDTDKLIF. CDR3 nucleotides: TGTGCCTTTAGGTCCTACGTGAAGATAGACACCGATAAACTCATCTTT.

This clone has a handful of counts. A read error is the likely source, as a far larger clone sits one nucleotide away. Additional DNA sequences in this sample encode the identical CDR3. The J gene is TRDJ1, the V gene TRDV1; maybe TRDD2 (6 bases). V gave up 2 bases and J gave up 0 bases, with 31 bases separating them. Germline CDR1 TSWWSYY, CDR2 QGS. The CDR3 totals 22 residues. The DNA for the CDR3 is TGTGCTCTTGGGGAAGGAGTCCTTCCAACAAAGCGGCCGCCCCCGTACACCGATAAACTCATCTTT. It is translated as CALGEGVLPTKRPPPYTDKLIF.

In this sample, this clone turned up a few times. This may arise from a read error, as a much more abundant clone is one base away. The sample contains more than one DNA sequence encoding this CDR3. The chain links TRDV1 to TRDJ1, with 7 nucleotides matching TRDD3. Germline assignment: CDR1 TSWWSYY and CDR2 QGS. This CDR3 spans 18 amino acids. The CDR3 loop reads CALGERATGGWSTDKLIF. DNA of the CDR3: TGTGCTCTGGGGGAGCGTGCCACCGGGGGATGGTCCACCGATAAACTCATCTTT.

About this clone: Since a far larger clone is one base different, this is likely a read error. The chain has TRDV3 and TRDJ1, with a tentative D call TRDD3 (6 bases). Germline V lookup: CDR1 TVYSNPD, CDR2 GDNSRS (reference sequence). The CDR3 consists of 14 residues. Here the CDR3 reads CALVGVQITDRLIF. The DNA of the CDR3 is TGTGCCTTGGTGGGGGTACAAATCACCGATAGACTCATCTTT.

By share, this clone counts as large (0.1 to 1%). V usage is TRDV3 and J usage is TRDJ1, with D possibly matching TRDD3 (5 bases). In germline, CDR1 is TVYSNPD, CDR2 GDNSRS (reference sequence). Trimming pared 1 base from V and 0 bases from J, leaving 18 bases between. The length of the CDR3 is 16 residues. The DNA for the CDR3 is TGTGCCTTTACCAGGGTACTGGAAGGGTACACCGATAAACTCATCTTT. It codes for CAFTRVLEGYTDKLIF.

This clone was picked up a small number of times. This sequence is one base from a far larger clone and is likely a read error. The rearrangement uses TRDV1 and TRDJ1; 8 nucleotides agree with TRDD3. Germline V gives CDR1 TSWWSYY, CDR2 QGS. V lost 4 bases to trimming and J lost 5 bases; unmatched junction nucleotides: 18. The CDR3 is made up of 18 amino acids. CDR3 nucleotide sequence: TGTGCTCTTGGGGCCAAGAACCCCACTGGGGGCCCCGTAGATAAACTCATCTTT. Residues: CALGAKNPTGGPVDKLIF.

This clone was detected a few times. A far larger clone is only one base removed, so a read error is likely. Other nucleotide sequences from this sample produce the same CDR3. This rearrangement joins TRDV1 to TRDJ1; 13 bases align to TRDD3. Per the germline V gene, CDR1 is TSWWSYY and CDR2 is QGS. V dropped 3 bases and J dropped 1; count of bases not matched to a gene: 20. CDR3 size: 22 residues. DNA for the CDR3: TGTGCTCTTGGGGATCTACCGACTACGGGGCACTGGGGGATACGCGGCACCGATAAACTCATCTTT. Encoded protein: CALGDLPTTGHWGIRGTDKLIF.

By sample fraction, this clone is hyperexpanded. V usage is TRDV2 and J usage is TRDJ1, with 13 bases matching TRDD3. The V and J ends lost 7 bases and 2 bases, in that order; junction bases with no gene match: 9. This CDR3 region has 16 residues. Germline loops: CDR1 GEAIGNYY, CDR2 EKD. Here the CDR3 DNA reads TGTGCCTGCGAGCCTTTACTGGGGGATACGACCGATAAACTCATCTTT. It translates to CACEPLLGDTTDKLIF.

This clone was picked up a small number of times. Given a much more abundant clone one base away, this may be a read error. The same CDR3 is also encoded by other DNA sequences in this sample. The rearrangement links TRAV36/DV7 to TRDJ1; TRDD3 matches at 8 bases. CDR1 is VTNFRS, CDR2 LTSSGIE, per germline (reference sequence). The CDR3 covers 16 residues. CDR3 loop: CAVEKGWGTFTDKLIF. In nucleotides, the CDR3 is TGTGCTGTGGAAAAGGGCTGGGGGACCTTCACCGATAAACTCATATTT.

With regard to this clone: A read error likely explains this, since a far larger clone differs by one base. Different DNA sequences within this sample yield the same CDR3. The chain is built from TRDV1 and TRDJ1; tentatively, D is TRDD3 (8 bases). The CDR3 length is 25 residues. The V gene's germline CDR1 is TSWWSYY and CDR2 QGS. CDR3 region: CALGESGLPEATFEWGILYTDKLIF. In DNA, the CDR3 is TGTGCTCTTGGGGAATCGGGCCTTCCTGAGGCGACTTTTGAATGGGGGATCCTGTACACCGATAAACTCATATTT.

A word on this clone: Only one base separates this from a far larger clonotype, so it likely reflects a read error. V usage is TRDV2 and J usage is TRDJ3; a weak D match, TRDD3 (5 bases). Here the J gene came from matching the DNA to germline, since TCRdb omits it. Germline-derived CDR1 and CDR2 are GEAIGNYY and EKD. CDR3 length equals 16 residues. The CDR3 DNA is TGTGCATGTGACACCGGATACTCCTGGGACACCCGACAGATGTTTTTC. As protein: CACDTGYSWDTRQMFF.

This clone was found a few times. A far larger clone is off by one base, so a read error is likely. This chain uses TRDV1 with TRDJ1; D unclear. This CDR3 comprises 20 residues. V lost 2 bases, J lost 0 bases, and 25 bases lay in between. CDR1 and CDR2 from the germline V gene are TSWWSYY and QGS. The CDR3 sequence: CALGEGVLLFGQNYTDKLIF. The CDR3 nucleotides are TGTGCTCTTGGGGAAGGCGTACTACTGTTTGGGCAGAACTACACCGATAAACTCATCTTT.

This clone qualifies as large. V and J are TRDV1 and TRDJ1; either TRDD2 or TRDD3 may fit D (5 bases each). The CDR3 contains 23 residues. V was shortened by 0 bases and J by 0 bases, with 32 bases between the two germline ends. The germline CDR1 and CDR2 sequences are TSWWSYY and QGS. In nucleotides, the CDR3 is TGTGCTCTTGGGGAACTCCCTCCCTCCAAGAGGGGGTCCTATCCGGACTACACCGATAAACTCATCTTT. Translation: CALGELPPSKRGSYPDYTDKLIF.

As concerns this clone: This likely came from a read error, as a far larger clone is one base away. V gene TRDV1 combines with J gene TRDJ1; weak D call: TRDD3 (5 bases). TCRdb is silent on the J gene; assignment here came from matching the DNA to germline. The CDR3 has 18 amino acids. Germline V gives CDR1 TSWWSYY, CDR2 QGS. Trimming left V 7 bases short and J 0 bases short, with 24 bases between. The CDR3 is CALAKSQGRRSDTDKLIF. The CDR3 DNA sequence: TGTGCTCTTGCGAAGTCCCAGGGGAGGAGGTCTGACACCGATAAACTCATCTTT.

Comment on this clone: A far larger clone is off by one base, so a read error is likely. Other DNA sequences in this sample translate to the same CDR3. With the J gene uncalled, the V gene is TRAV38-2/DV8; TRDD3, the D gene given by the table, was not confirmed from the DNA. Germline assignment: CDR1 TSESDYY and CDR2 QEAYKQQN. The CDR3 has 23 residues. DNA for the CDR3: TGTGCTTATAGGAGCCTAGGTGCAGAGCAAGTGAGCTGGGGGATGGGGTACACCGATAAACTCATCTTC. Translation gives CAYRSLGAEQVSWGMGYTDKLIF.

This clone was picked up a small number of times. One base away lies a much larger clone, so this may be a sequencing read error. The same CDR3 also results from other DNA sequences found in this sample. The rearrangement links TRDV1 to TRDJ1; maybe TRDD2 (5 bases). V gave up 5 bases and J gave up 0 bases, with 28 bases separating them. The germline CDR1 and CDR2 sequences are TSWWSYY and QGS. The CDR3 has 20 residues. Here the CDR3 reads CALGPPPFPGGAYYTDKLIF. CDR3 sequence (DNA): TGTGCTCTTGGGCCGCCACCATTTCCTGGAGGGGCATATTACACCGATAAACTCATCTTT.

This clone has a handful of counts. A read error is likely here: a far larger clone is one base away. The same CDR3 arises from other DNA sequences in this sample as well. The chain joins TRDV1 to TRDJ1, with D tentatively TRDD3 (5 bases). Germline V gene sequence: CDR1 TSWWSYY, CDR2 QGS. The CDR3 runs to 18 residues. CDR3 sequence: CALGKSQGRRSDTDKLIF. CDR3 DNA: TGTGCGCTTGGGAAGTCCCAGGGGAGGAGGTCTGACACCGATAAACTCATCTTT.

As concerns this clone: A far larger clone is only one base removed, so a read error is likely. The chain is built from TRDV3 and TRDJ1, with D possibly matching TRDD3 (6 bases). CDR1 and CDR2 (germline): TVYSNPD, GDNSRS (reference sequence). This CDR3 has 14 amino acids. Trimming cost V 2 bases and J 1 base, with 14 bases left between them. CDR3 residues: CAFVGVQITDKLIF. CDR3 coding DNA: TGTGCCTTTGTGGGGGTACAAATCACCGATAAACTCATCTTT.

In its sample, this clone was seen a few times. The chain joins TRDV1 to TRDJ1; weak D call: TRDD3 (6 bases). Per the germline V gene, CDR1 is TSWWSYY and CDR2 is QGS. This CDR3 comprises 20 residues. Deletions cut 5 bases from V and 0 bases from J, with 28 bases between. CDR3 residues: CALGPAYHGSGGTYTDKLIF. CDR3 DNA sequence: TGTGCTCTTGGGCCCGCTTACCACGGGTCGGGGGGAACTTACACCGATAAACTCATCTTT.

A note on this clone: The germline gene is not matched at one end of the junction; a read error may be the cause. The rearrangement uses TRDV1 and TRDJ1, with D perhaps TRDD2 or TRDD3 (5 bases each). The CDR3 spans 20 residues. Per germline, CDR1 TSWWSYY and CDR2 QGS. The CDR3 DNA follows: TGTGCTCTTGGGGCTACCAACTTCCGGAAGGGGGTCGCGTACACCGATAAACTCATATTT. It codes for CALGATNFRKGVAYTDKLIF.

The table lists this clone with a few counts. This clone may be a read error of a much larger clone one base away. The chain links TRDV1 to TRDJ1, with 7 bases aligning to TRDD3. CDR1 and CDR2 (germline): TSWWSYY, QGS. This CDR3 contains 18 residues. CDR3 residues: CSLGEIFGGGTYTDKLIF. Written as DNA, the CDR3 is TGTTCTCTTGGGGAAATCTTTGGTGGGGGAACGTACACCGATAAACTCATCTTT.